Listed here are 24 T cell receptor beta chains from one sample, sequenced in a study of blood T cell repertoires in COVID-19. Sequenced by immunoSEQ multiplex PCR; TCRdb stores in-frame clones only, minus some. The data show approximately 250,000 clones, 80% to 90% seen once. Sequencing was carried out using PBMCs or T cells enriched from blood (not recorded which). Source of these receptors: a man aged 25 to 45 with acute COVID-19.

The genes are TRBV4-1 and TRBJ2-1, with 7 positions matching TRBD2. V was clipped by 1 base and J by 3 bases; unmatched bases: 9. Germline CDR1 reads MGHRA; CDR2 reads YSYEKL. This CDR3 comprises 17 residues. The CDR3 DNA sequence: TGCGCCAGCAGCCAAGGGGAGGGCAGGAGAGTCTACAATGAGCAGTTCTTC. Amino acids: CASSQGEGRRVYNEQFF.

The sample holds a few counts of this clone. The chain carries TRBV6-5 and TRBJ1-1; the D gene is possibly TRBD1 (5 bases). The CDR3 is 15 residues long. V was pared by 8 bases and J by 8 bases, with 24 bases between. Germline V gives CDR1 MNHEY, CDR2 SVGAGI. CDR3 coding DNA: TGTGCCAGCCGAGGAATCAAAGGCCGCTGGGGCGAAGCTTTCTTT. It codes for CASRGIKGRWGEAFF.

This clone was seen a few times. The chain links TRBV4-1 to TRBJ2-2, with D perhaps matching TRBD2 (5 bases). CDR3 size: 18 residues. The germline V gene encodes CDR1 MGHRA and CDR2 YSYEKL. The V and J ends lost 0 bases and 0 bases respectively, with 14 bases between them. CDR3 in DNA: TGCGCCAGCAGCCAAGAACTAGGACTTTCCACGAACACCGGGGAGCTGTTTTTT. Translation gives CASSQELGLSTNTGELFF.

This chain links TRBV7-9 with TRBJ2-3; 9 bases match TRBD1. The J segment lost 1 base and the V segment lost 5 bases, leaving 7 bases of the junction unmatched. The germline V gene encodes CDR1 SEHNR and CDR2 FQNEAQ (reference sequence). The CDR3 is 16 residues long. The CDR3, as DNA: TGTGCCAGCAGCCCGTTCCGGGACAGGGGCACAGATACGCAGTATTTT. This encodes CASSPFRDRGTDTQYF.

The chain uses TRBV11-3 and TRBJ1-5; tentatively, D is TRBD1 (6 bases). Germline-derived CDR1 and CDR2 are SGHNT and YENEEA. The CDR3 loop spans 13 amino acids. The ends were cut back, 3 bases at V and 7 bases at J, with 10 bases in the middle. The CDR3 is CASSLRGGQPQHF. The CDR3 nucleotides are TGTGCCAGCAGCTTGAGGGGGGGGCAGCCCCAGCATTTT.

The chain recombines TRBV5-5 with TRBJ2-1; 9 bases align to TRBD1. The CDR3 totals 16 residues. V trimming: 1 base; J trimming: 7 bases; junction bases outside the gene matches: 9. Germline CDR1 and CDR2: SGHKS and YYEKEE (reference sequence). CDR3 in DNA: TGTGCCAGCAGCTTGACGGACAGGGGTAGAGGAAATGAGCAGTTCTTC. It specifies CASSLTDRGRGNEQFF.

This clone was detected once. This chain links TRBV5-1 with TRBJ1-2; weak D call: TRBD1 (6 bases). Germline assignment: CDR1 SGHRS and CDR2 YFSETQ. The V end lost 3 bases, the J end lost 2 bases, and 11 bases lay between the germline ends. The CDR3 extends over 14 amino acids. CDR3 sequence (DNA): TGCGCCAGCAGCTCCGGACAGCCCAACTATGGCTACACCTTC. It encodes CASSSGQPNYGYTF. Supplemented by reference TRBV5-1 and TRBJ1-2, the full variable domain reads KAGVTQTPRYLIKTRGQQVTLSCSPISGHRSVSWYQQTPGQGLQFLFEYFSETQRNKGNFPGRFSGRQFSNSRSEMNVSTLELGDSALYLCASSSGQPNYGYTFGSGTRLTVV.

V and J are TRBV11-2 and TRBJ1-1; D might be TRBD1 (5 bases). CDR3 length: 15 residues. CDR1 SGHAT and CDR2 FQNNGV come from the germline V gene. V was cut by 1 base and J by 4 bases, with 13 bases left in between. The CDR3 protein is CASSLVGTRATEAFF. CDR3 coding DNA: TGTGCCAGCAGCTTAGTCGGGACTAGGGCCACTGAAGCTTTCTTT.

The chain has TRBV9 and TRBJ1-3; D not resolved. CDR1 SGDLS and CDR2 YYNGEE come from the germline V gene. The germline V and J ends were trimmed by 0 bases and 3 bases, with 10 bases remaining between them. This CDR3 region has 15 residues. CDR3 in amino acids: CASSVVEGGGNTIYF. As DNA, the CDR3 is TGTGCCAGCAGCGTAGTGGAAGGCGGTGGAAACACCATATATTTT.

This clone was counted between two and nine times. V is TRBV6-5 and J is TRBJ1-4; 9 bases match TRBD1. Trimming removed 6 bases from V and 4 bases from J; junction bases left unmatched: 3. This CDR3 spans 14 amino acids. Germline lookup yields CDR1 MNHEY and CDR2 SVGAGI. CDR3 nucleotides: TGTGCCAGCAGACAGGGGGCGGGTAATGAAAAACTGTTTTTT. Protein product: CASRQGAGNEKLFF.

The chain couples TRBV5-4 to TRBJ2-5; the D gene is possibly TRBD1 (6 bases). V gave up 4 bases and J gave up 0 bases, with 19 bases separating them. CDR3 length: 17 amino acids. The germline V gene encodes CDR1 SGHNT and CDR2 YYREEE (reference sequence). The CDR3 reads CASSLWAGDVYQETQYF. The CDR3 nucleotides read TGTGCCAGCAGCCTATGGGCAGGGGATGTCTACCAAGAGACCCAGTACTTC.

This sequence joins TRBV28 and TRBJ1-5, with a tentative D call TRBD1 (5 bases). The V and J ends lost 6 bases and 7 bases respectively, with 16 bases between them. The germline V gene encodes CDR1 MDHEN and CDR2 SYDVKM. CDR3 length equals 14 residues. CDR3 protein: CASSGGSLHQPQHF. In DNA, the CDR3 is TGTGCCAGCAGCGGGGGGAGCTTGCACCAGCCCCAGCATTTT.

J is TRBJ1-5 and V is TRBV28, with D possibly TRBD1 on 6 matching bases. Trimming cost V 6 bases and J 1 base, with 19 bases left between them. Per the germline V gene, CDR1 is MDHEN and CDR2 is SYDVKM. The CDR3 spans 17 residues. In DNA, the CDR3 is TGTGCCAGCAGAATGAGCCAAACAGGGCGGAGCAATCAGCCCCAGCATTTT. Amino acid sequence: CASRMSQTGRSNQPQHF. Filled out from reference TRBV28 and TRBJ1-5, the complete variable domain reads DVKVTQSSRYLVKRTGEKVFLECVQDMDHENMFWYRQDPGLGLRLIYFSYDVKMKEKGDIPEGYSVSREKKERFSLILESASTNQTSMYLCASRMSQTGRSNQPQHFGDGTRLSIL.

The V gene is TRBV28, the J gene TRBJ2-7; 11 bases agree with TRBD2. This CDR3 comprises 20 residues. V shed 6 bases, J shed 4 bases, and the junction held 23 bases outside the gene matches. CDR1 is MDHEN and CDR2 is SYDVKM in the germline V gene. This CDR3 is CASRVIMHLSSGRGRYEQYV. The CDR3 bases are TGTGCCAGCAGGGTTATTATGCATCTGAGTAGCGGGAGGGGCAGATACGAGCAGTACGTC.

This chain joins TRBV6-5 and TRBJ2-1, with 11 bases that match TRBD2. V lost 9 bases, J lost 15 bases, and 4 bases stayed unmatched. The germline V gene has CDR1 MNHEY and CDR2 SVGAGI. The CDR3 is 10 residues long. The CDR3 protein is CASGLAGLFF. The CDR3 coding sequence is TGTGCCAGTGGACTAGCGGGCCTGTTCTTC.

At least ten counts were recorded for this clone. The rearrangement links TRBV6-4 to TRBJ2-3; TRBD2 agrees at 9 bases. Unmatched junction bases numbered 1, after V lost 6 bases and J lost 3 bases. This CDR3 contains 13 residues. Germline CDR1 reads MRHNA; CDR2 reads SNTAGT. The CDR3 is CASSTSGTDTQYF. DNA of the CDR3: TGTGCCAGCAGCACTAGCGGGACAGATACGCAGTATTTT.

The chain links TRBV25-1 to TRBJ1-6; 7 positions match TRBD1. This CDR3 region has 13 residues. With 6 bases clipped from V and 10 bases from J, the junction kept 6 bases outside the gene matches. Germline CDR1 is MGHDK and CDR2 is SYGVNS. The CDR3 loop reads CASSLKGGSPLHF. CDR3 in DNA: TGTGCCAGCAGCCTGAAAGGGGGCTCACCCCTCCACTTT.

The chain couples TRBV5-5 to TRBJ2-5; D call uncertain. The CDR3 has 11 residues. CDR1 is SGHKS and CDR2 is YYEKEE in the germline V gene (reference sequence). Trimming left V 4 bases short and J 4 bases short, with 5 bases between. The CDR3 spells CASSLRETQYF. The DNA of the CDR3 is TGTGCCAGCAGCCTGCGAGAGACCCAGTACTTC. Full variable domain (rest looked up from reference TRBV5-5 and TRBJ2-5): DAGVTQSPTHLIKTRGQQVTLRCSPISGHKSVSWYQQVLGQGPQFIFQYYEKEERGRGNFPDRFSARQFPNYSSELNVNALLLGDSALYLCASSLRETQYFGPGTRLLVL.

The rearrangement uses TRBV28 and TRBJ1-6; 7 nucleotides match TRBD1. There are 13 residues in the CDR3. The germline CDR1 and CDR2 sequences are MDHEN and SYDVKM. Losses at the gene ends were 6 bases for V and 10 bases for J; bases not matched to a gene: 6. The CDR3 bases are TGTGCCAGCAGGGGACAGTCGGACTCACCCCTCCACTTT. It yields the protein CASRGQSDSPLHF.

The V gene is TRBV6-2 or TRBV6-3, the J gene TRBJ2-3, with 11 positions matching TRBD2. V shed 2 bases and J 4 bases; nucleotides not matched to a gene: 5. Germline V lookup: CDR1 MNHEY, CDR2 SVGEGT. This CDR3 is 16 amino acids long. CDR3 residues: CASSYTLAGGSDTQYF. For the CDR3, the DNA is TGTGCCAGCAGTTACACCCTAGCGGGAGGATCAGATACGCAGTATTTT.

This clone has just one count. V gene TRBV7-6 combines with J gene TRBJ2-2; 13 bases fit TRBD2. The CDR3 loop spans 18 amino acids. Trimming removed 4 bases from V and 3 bases from J; junction bases left unmatched: 8. Germline-derived CDR1 and CDR2 are SGHVS and FNYEAQ. DNA for the CDR3: TGTGCCAGCAGCTCCCAGACTAGCGGGGGGACTCACACCGGGGAGCTGTTTTTT. It specifies CASSSQTSGGTHTGELFF.

This clone was found a few times. The rearrangement uses TRBV6-6 and TRBJ2-7; weak D call: TRBD2 (5 bases). V was cut by 2 bases and J by 7 bases, with 9 bases left in between. CDR3 size: 12 residues. Germline V gene sequence: CDR1 MNHNY, CDR2 SVGAGI (reference sequence). CDR3 protein: CASSYLGVEQYV. DNA of the CDR3: TGTGCCAGCAGTTACCTCGGGGTTGAGCAGTACGTC.

The rearrangement links TRBV14 to TRBJ2-5, with TRBD1 matching over 7 bases. Per germline, CDR1 SGHDN and CDR2 FVKESK. The CDR3 runs to 14 residues. Losses at the gene ends were 1 base for V and 6 bases for J; bases not matched to a gene: 5. This CDR3 reads CASSQVTGVKTQYF. The CDR3 coding sequence is TGTGCCAGCAGCCAAGTTACAGGGGTAAAGACCCAGTACTTC.

The V and J genes are TRBV12-3 or TRBV12-4 and TRBJ2-4, with D perhaps TRBD1 (6 bases). Trimming took 1 base from V and 11 from J, leaving 12 bases between them. The CDR3 length is 13 residues. The CDR3 loop is CASSLEQGAVQYF. DNA for the CDR3: TGTGCCAGCAGTTTAGAACAGGGCGCCGTTCAGTACTTC.